This T cell receptor beta chain was recorded in a study of blood T cells in healthy people across ages. The second PCR ran about 6 to 12 cycles with a sample-barcoded 5' primer and J-beta primers. TCRdb recomputed calls from the 5' RACE reads with MiXCR, one row per CDR3 protein. The sample gives 600,000 or so distinct CDR3 sequences, about 30% of which show up once; 15% to 19% is in the top ten. General study findings and limits: Long-lived donors had more naive CD4+ cells and higher diversity than aged donors. As age increased, TCR beta diversity per million T cells fell in a roughly linear fashion.

With regard to this clonotype: Its antigen is currently unknown.

The sample providers were healthy Caucasian people from Russia, aged roughly 6 to 90. Each individual donor underwent a draw of approximately 9.8 milliliters of peripheral blood. Trimming removed 4 bases from V and 9 bases from J, with 18 bases in between. This CDR3 region has 15 residues. Germline CDR1 and CDR2: SGHTA and FQGNSA. V and J are TRBV7-2 and TRBJ1-4; tentative D call: TRBD1 (6 bases). This receptor was taken from an elderly woman in good health. Source material: blood. In DNA, the CDR3 is TGTGCCAGCAGCTCGTACAGGGCGGCGAGTAAAAAACTGTTTTTT. This codes for CASSSYRAASKKLFF.